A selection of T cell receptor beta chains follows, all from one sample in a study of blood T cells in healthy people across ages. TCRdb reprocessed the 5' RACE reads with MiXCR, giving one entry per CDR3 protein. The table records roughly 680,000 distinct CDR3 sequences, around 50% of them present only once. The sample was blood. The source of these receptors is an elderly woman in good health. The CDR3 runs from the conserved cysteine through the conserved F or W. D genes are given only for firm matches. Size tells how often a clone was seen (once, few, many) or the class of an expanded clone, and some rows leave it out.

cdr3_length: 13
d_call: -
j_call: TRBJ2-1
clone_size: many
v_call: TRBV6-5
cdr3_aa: CASRPTYPGEQFF
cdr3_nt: TGTGCCAGCAGACCCACATACCCCGGGGAGCAGTTCTTC

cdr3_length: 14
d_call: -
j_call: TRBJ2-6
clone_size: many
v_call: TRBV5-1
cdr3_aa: CASVPSSGANVLTF
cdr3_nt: TGCGCCAGCGTACCCTCCTCTGGGGCCAACGTCCTGACTTTC

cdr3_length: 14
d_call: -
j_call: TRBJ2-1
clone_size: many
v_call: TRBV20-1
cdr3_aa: CSPSASAFYNEQFF
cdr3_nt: TGCAGTCCCTCGGCTAGCGCGTTCTACAATGAGCAGTTCTTC

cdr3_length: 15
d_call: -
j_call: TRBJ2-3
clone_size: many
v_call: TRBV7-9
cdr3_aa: CASSLSGGSTDTQYF
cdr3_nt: TGTGCCAGCAGCTTATCCGGCGGGAGCACAGATACGCAGTATTTT

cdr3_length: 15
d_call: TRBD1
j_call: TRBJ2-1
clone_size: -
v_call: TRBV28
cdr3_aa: CASSKGDRDTMGQFF
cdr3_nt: TGTGCCAGCAGTAAGGGGGACAGGGATACAATGGGGCAGTTCTTC

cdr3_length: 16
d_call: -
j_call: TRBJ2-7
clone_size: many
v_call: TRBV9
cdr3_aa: CASSPSPKSSPNEQYF
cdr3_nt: TGTGCCAGCAGCCCGTCCCCAAAATCCTCCCCCAACGAGCAGTACTTC

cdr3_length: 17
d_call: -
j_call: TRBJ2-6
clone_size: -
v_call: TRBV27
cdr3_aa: CASSSGLIPSGANVLTF
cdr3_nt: TGTGCCAGCAGTTCCGGACTGATACCCTCTGGGGCCAACGTCCTGACTTTC

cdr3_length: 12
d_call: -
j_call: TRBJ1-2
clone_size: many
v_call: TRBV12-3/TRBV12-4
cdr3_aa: CASSYRGRGYTF
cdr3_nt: TGTGCCAGCAGTTACCGAGGGAGAGGCTACACCTTC

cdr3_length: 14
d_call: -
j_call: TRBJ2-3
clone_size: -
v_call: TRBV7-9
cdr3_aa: CASKRDALYDTQYF
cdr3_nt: TGTGCCAGCAAACGGGATGCTCTATATGATACGCAGTATTTT

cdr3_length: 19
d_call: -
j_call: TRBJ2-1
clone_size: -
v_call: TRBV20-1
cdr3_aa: CSARASRGASGDPVNEQFF
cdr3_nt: TGCAGTGCTAGGGCCAGCCGGGGGGCCAGCGGGGACCCGGTAAATGAGCAGTTCTTC

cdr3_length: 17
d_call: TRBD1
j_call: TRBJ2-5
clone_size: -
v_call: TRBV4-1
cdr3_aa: CASSQEGTGGSVETQYF
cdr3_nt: TGCGCCAGCAGCCAAGAAGGAACAGGGGGTTCGGTAGAGACCCAGTACTTC

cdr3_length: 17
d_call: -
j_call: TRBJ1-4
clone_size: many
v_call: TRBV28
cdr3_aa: CASSPQGKGTTNEKLFF
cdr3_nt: TGTGCCAGCAGTCCACAAGGGAAGGGCACAACTAATGAAAAACTGTTTTTT

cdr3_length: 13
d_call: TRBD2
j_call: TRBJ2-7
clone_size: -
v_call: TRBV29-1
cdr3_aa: CSVVRLAGNEQYF
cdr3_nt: TGCAGCGTTGTCCGACTAGCGGGAAACGAGCAGTACTTC

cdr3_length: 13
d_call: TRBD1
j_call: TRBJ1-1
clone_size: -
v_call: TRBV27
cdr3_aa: CASTDRGRTEAFF
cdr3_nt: TGTGCCAGCACCGACAGGGGGCGTACTGAAGCTTTCTTT

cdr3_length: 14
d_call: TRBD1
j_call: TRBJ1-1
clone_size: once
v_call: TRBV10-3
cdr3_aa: CAISGGQGGTEAFF
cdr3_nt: TGTGCCATCAGTGGGGGACAGGGAGGGACTGAAGCTTTCTTT

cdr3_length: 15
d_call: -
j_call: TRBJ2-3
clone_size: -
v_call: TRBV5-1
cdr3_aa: CASSLGRPATDTQYF
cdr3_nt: TGCGCCAGCAGCTTAGGCCGGCCAGCTACAGATACGCAGTATTTT

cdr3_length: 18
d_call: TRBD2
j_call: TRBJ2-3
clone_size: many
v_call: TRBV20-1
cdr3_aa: CSARSSGGGFSIPDTQYF
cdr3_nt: TGCAGTGCTAGGTCTAGCGGGGGGGGTTTCAGCATCCCAGATACGCAGTATTTT

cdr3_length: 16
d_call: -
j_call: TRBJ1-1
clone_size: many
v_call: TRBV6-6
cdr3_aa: CASSYARGRGGSEAFF
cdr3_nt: TGTGCCAGCAGTTACGCTCGGGGCAGGGGTGGGTCTGAAGCTTTCTTT

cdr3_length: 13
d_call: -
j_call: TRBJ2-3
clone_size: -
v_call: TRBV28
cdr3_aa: CASSVSESDTQYF
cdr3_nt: TGTGCCAGCAGTGTGTCGGAATCAGATACGCAGTATTTT

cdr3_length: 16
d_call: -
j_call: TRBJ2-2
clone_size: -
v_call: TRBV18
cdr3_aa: CASSPRRDPDTGELFF
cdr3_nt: TGTGCCAGCTCCCCTCGGAGGGACCCCGACACCGGGGAGCTGTTTTTT

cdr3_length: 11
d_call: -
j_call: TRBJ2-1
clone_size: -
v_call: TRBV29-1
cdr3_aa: CSVAPVGEQFF
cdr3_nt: TGCAGCGTCGCACCGGTCGGTGAGCAGTTCTTC

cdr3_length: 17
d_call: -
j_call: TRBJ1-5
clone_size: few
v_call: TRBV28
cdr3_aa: CASNTRGRGYSNQPQHF
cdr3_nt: TGTGCCAGCAACACCCGGGGAAGGGGGTATAGCAATCAGCCCCAGCATTTT

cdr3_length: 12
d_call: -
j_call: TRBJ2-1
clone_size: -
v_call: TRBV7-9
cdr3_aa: CASSSLSPEQFF
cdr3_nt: TGTGCCAGCAGCTCCCTCAGCCCTGAGCAGTTCTTC

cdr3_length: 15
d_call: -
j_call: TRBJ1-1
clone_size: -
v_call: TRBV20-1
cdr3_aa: CSAIATRRGGTEAFF
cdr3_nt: TGCAGTGCTATCGCGACCCGAAGGGGGGGCACTGAAGCTTTCTTT

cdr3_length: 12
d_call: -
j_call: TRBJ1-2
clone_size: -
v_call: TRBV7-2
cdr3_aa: CASSTPGYGYAF
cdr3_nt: TGTGCCAGCAGCACCCCGGGCTATGGCTACGCCTTC

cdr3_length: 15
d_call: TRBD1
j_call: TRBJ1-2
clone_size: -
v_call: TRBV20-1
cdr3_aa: CSARPTGARNYGYTF
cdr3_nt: TGCAGTGCTAGACCAACAGGGGCTCGTAACTATGGCTACACCTTC

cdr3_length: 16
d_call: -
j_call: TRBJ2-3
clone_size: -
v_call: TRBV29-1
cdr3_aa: CSVWDRSRGSTDTQYF
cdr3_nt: TGCAGCGTCTGGGATAGGTCTCGGGGAAGCACAGATACGCAGTATTTT

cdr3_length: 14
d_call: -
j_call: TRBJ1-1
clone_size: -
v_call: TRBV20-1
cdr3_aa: CSAPGPSGEKEAFF
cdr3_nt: TGCAGTGCCCCGGGGCCCTCCGGGGAAAAGGAAGCTTTCTTT